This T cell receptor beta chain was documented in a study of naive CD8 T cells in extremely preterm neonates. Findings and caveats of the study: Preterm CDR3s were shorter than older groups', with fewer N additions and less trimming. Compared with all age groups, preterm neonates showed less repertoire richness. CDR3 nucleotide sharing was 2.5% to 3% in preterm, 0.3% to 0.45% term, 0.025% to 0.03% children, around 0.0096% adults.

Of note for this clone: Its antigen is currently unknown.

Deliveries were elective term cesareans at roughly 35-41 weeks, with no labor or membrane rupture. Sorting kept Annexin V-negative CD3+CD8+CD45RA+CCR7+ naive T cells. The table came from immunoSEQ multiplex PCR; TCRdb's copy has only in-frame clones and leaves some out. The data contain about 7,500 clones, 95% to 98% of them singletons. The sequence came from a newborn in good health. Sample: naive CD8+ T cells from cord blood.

The CDR3 here is CASSLWRGEYNEQFF. As DNA, the CDR3 is TGTGCCAGCAGCTTATGGCGGGGGGAATACAATGAGCAGTTCTTC. This chain connects TRBV11-2 to TRBJ2-1; 8 nucleotides match TRBD2. V trimming: 2 bases; J trimming: 4 bases; junction bases outside the gene matches: 4. Germline CDR1 reads SGHAT; CDR2 reads FQNNGV. CDR3 length equals 15 residues.